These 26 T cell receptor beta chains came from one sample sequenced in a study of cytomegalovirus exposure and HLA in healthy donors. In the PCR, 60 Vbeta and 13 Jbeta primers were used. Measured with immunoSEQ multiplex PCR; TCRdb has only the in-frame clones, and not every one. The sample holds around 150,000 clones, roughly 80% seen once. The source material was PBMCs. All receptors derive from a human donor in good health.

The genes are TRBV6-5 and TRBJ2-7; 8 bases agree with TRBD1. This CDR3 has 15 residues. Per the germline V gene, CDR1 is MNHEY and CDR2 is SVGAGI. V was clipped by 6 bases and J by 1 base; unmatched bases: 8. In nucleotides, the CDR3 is TGTGCCAGCAGCCGGACAGGGAGAATTTCCTACGAGCAGTACTTC. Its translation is CASSRTGRISYEQYF.

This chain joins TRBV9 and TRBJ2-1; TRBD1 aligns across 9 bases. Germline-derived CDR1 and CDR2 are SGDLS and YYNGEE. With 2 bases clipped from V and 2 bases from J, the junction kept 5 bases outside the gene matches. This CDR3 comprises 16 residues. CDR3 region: CASSVFRTGAYNEQFF. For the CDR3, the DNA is TGTGCCAGCAGCGTGTTTAGGACAGGGGCCTACAATGAGCAGTTCTTC.

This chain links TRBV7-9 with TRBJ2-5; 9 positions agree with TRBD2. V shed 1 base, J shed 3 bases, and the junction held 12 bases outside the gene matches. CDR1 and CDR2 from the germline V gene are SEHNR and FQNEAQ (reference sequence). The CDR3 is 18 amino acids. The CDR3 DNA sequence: TGTGCCAGCAGCTTAGAGGTCCTAGCGGGACACAAAAAAGAGACCCAGTACTTC. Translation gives CASSLEVLAGHKKETQYF.

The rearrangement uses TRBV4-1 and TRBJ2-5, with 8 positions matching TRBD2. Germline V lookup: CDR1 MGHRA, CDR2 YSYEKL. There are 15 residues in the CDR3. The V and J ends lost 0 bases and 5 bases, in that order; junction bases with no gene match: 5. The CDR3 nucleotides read TGCGCCAGCAGCCAAGATACGGGGGGGCTTGAGACCCAGTACTTC. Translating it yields CASSQDTGGLETQYF.

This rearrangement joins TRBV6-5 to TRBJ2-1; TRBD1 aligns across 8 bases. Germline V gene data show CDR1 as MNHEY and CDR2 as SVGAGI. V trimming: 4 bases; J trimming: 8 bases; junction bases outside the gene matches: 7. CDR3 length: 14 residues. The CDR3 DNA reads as TGTGCCAGCAGTTGGAACGACAGGGGCGATGAGCAGTTCTTC. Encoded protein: CASSWNDRGDEQFF.

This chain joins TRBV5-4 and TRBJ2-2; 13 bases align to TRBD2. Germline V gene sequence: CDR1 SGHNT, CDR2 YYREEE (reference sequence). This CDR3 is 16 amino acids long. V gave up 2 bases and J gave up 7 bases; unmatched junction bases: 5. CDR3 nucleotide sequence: TGTGCCAGCAGCTTACTAGCGGGGGGGCTTGGCGGGGAGCTGTTTTTT. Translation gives CASSLLAGGLGGELFF.

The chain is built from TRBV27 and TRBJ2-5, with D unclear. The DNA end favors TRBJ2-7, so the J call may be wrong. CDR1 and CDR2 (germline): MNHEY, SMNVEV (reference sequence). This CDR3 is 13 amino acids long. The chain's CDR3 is CASSLSGLYEQYF. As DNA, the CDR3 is TGTGCCAGCAGTTTATCGGGCCTCTACGAGCAGTACTTC.

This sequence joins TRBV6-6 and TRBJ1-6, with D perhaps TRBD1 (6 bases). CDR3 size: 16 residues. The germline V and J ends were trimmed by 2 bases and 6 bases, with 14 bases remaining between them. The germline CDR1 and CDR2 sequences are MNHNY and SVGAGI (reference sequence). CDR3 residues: CASSYHPTGSNSPLHF. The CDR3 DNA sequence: TGTGCCAGCAGTTACCATCCTACAGGGTCTAATTCACCCCTCCACTTT.

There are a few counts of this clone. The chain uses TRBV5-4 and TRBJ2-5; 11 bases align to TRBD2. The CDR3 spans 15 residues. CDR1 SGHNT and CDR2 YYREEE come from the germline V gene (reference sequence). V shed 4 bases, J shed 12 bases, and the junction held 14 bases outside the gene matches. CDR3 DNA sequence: TGTGCCAGCAGCCAACCAACTAGCGGGGGCACCAAAAAGTACTTC. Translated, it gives CASSQPTSGGTKKYF.

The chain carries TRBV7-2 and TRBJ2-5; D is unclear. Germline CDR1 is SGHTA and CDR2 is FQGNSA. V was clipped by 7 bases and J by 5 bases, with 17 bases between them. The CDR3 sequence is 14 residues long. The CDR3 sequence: CASTKSFFRETQYF. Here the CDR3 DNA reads TGTGCCAGCACCAAAAGCTTCTTCAGGGAGACCCAGTACTTC.

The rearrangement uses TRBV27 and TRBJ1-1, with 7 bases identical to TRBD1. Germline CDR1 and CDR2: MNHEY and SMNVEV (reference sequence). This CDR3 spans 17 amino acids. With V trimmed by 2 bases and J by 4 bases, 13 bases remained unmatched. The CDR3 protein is CASSLGEHTGAATEAFF. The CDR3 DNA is TGTGCCAGCAGTTTAGGAGAGCACACAGGGGCGGCCACTGAAGCTTTCTTT.

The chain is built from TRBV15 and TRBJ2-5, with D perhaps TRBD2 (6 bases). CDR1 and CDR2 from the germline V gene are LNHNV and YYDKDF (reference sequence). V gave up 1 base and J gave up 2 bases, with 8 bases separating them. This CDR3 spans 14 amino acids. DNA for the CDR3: TGTGCCACCAGCAGAGCAGGGACTCAAGAGACCCAGTACTTC. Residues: CATSRAGTQETQYF.

CDR3: CASSSRDRGNYGYTF. The CDR3 region has the DNA TGTGCCAGCAGCTCCCGGGACAGGGGTAACTATGGCTACACCTTC. The V gene is TRBV7-2, the J gene TRBJ1-2, with 10 bases matching TRBD1. Unmatched junction bases numbered 3, after V lost 4 bases and J lost 1 base. The germline V gene encodes CDR1 SGHTA and CDR2 FQGNSA. This CDR3 has 15 amino acids.

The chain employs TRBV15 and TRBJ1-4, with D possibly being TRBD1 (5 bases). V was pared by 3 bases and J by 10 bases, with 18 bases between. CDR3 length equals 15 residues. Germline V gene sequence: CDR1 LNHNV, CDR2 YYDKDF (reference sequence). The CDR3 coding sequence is TGTGCCACCAGCAGTCGCAGGCAGGGTGATAGAAAACTGTTTTTT. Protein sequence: CATSSRRQGDRKLFF. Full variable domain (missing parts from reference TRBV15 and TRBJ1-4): DAMVIQNPRYQVTQFGKPVTLSCSQTLNHNVMYWYQQKSSQAPKLLFHYYDKDFNNEADTPDNFQSRRPNTSFCFLDIRSPGLGDTAMYLCATSSRRQGDRKLFFGSGTQLSVL.

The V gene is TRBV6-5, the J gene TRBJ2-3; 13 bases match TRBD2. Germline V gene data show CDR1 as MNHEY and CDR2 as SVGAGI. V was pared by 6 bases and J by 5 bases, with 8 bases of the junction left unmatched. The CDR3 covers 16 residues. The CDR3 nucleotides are TGTGCCAGCAGCTACCGACTAGCGGGGGGTAAAGATACGCAGTATTTT. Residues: CASSYRLAGGKDTQYF.

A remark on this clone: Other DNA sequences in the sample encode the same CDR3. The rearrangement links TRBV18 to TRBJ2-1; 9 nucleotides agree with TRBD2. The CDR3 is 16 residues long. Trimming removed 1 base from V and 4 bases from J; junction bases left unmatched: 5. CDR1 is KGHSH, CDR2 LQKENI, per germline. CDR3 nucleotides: TGTGCCAGCTCACCACGGCGGGGGGGATCATACAATGAGCAGTTCTTC. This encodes CASSPRRGGSYNEQFF.

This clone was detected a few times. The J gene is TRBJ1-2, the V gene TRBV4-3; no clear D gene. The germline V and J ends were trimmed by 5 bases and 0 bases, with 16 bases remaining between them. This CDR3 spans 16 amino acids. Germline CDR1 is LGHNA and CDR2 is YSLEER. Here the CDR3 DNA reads TGCGCCAGCAGCTCCAACTTAGCGAGGGCTAACTATGGCTACACCTTC. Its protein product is CASSSNLARANYGYTF.

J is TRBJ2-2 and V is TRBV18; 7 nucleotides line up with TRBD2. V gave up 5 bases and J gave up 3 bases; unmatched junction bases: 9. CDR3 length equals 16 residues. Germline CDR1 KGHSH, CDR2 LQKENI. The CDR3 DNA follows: TGTGCCAGCTCAGTCCTTCTTCGGGGGGACACCGGGGAGCTGTTTTTT. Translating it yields CASSVLLRGDTGELFF.

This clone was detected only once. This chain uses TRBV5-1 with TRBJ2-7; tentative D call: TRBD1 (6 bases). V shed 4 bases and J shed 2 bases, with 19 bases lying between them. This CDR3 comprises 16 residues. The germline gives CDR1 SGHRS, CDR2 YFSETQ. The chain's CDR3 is CASSRLTGTQTYEQYF. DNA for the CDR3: TGCGCCAGCAGCCGCCTTACCGGGACACAGACCTACGAGCAGTACTTC. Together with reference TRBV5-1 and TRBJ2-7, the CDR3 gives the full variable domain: KAGVTQTPRYLIKTRGQQVTLSCSPISGHRSVSWYQQTPGQGLQFLFEYFSETQRNKGNFPGRFSGRQFSNSRSEMNVSTLELGDSALYLCASSRLTGTQTYEQYFGPGTRLTVT.

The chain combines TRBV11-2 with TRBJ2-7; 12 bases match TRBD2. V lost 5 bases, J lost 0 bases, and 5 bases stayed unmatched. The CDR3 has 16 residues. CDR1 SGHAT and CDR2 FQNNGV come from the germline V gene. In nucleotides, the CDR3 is TGTGCCAGCAGCGGGACTAGCGGGTATAGCTCCTACGAGCAGTACTTC. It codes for CASSGTSGYSSYEQYF.

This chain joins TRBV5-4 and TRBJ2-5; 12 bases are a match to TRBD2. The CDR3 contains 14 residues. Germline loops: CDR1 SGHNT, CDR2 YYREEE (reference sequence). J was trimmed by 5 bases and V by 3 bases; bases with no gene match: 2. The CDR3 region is CASSSTSGGETQYF. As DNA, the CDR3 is TGTGCCAGCAGCTCCACTAGCGGGGGGGAGACCCAGTACTTC.

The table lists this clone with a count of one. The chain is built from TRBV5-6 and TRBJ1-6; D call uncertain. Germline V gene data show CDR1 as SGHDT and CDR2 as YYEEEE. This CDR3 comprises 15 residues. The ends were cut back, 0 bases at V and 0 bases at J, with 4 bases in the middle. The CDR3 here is CASSLGSSYNSPLHF. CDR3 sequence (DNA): TGTGCCAGCAGCTTGGGCAGCTCCTATAATTCACCCCTCCACTTT.

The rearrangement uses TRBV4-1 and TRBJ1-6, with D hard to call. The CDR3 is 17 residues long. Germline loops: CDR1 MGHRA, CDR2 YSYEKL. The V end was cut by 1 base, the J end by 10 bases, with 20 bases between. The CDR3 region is CASSQVDMGLVSSPLHF. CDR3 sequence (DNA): TGCGCCAGCAGCCAAGTAGATATGGGCTTAGTGTCCTCACCCCTCCACTTT.

The CDR3, as DNA: TGTGCCATCCGCAAGGGGACAGGGGGACTCAATGAGCAGTTCTTC. It encodes CAIRKGTGGLNEQFF. The chain recombines TRBV10-3 with TRBJ2-1; 11 bases are a match to TRBD1. The CDR3 spans 15 residues. Per germline, CDR1 ENHRY and CDR2 SYGVKD. J gave up 6 bases and V 8 bases, and 9 bases lay outside the gene matches.

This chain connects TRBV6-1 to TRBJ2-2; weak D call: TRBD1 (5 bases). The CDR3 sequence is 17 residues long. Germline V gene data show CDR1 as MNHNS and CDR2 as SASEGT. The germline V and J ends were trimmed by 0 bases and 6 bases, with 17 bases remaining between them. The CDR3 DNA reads TGTGCCAGCAGTGAAGCGGTTGGGCAGGGAACCGCCGGGGAGCTGTTTTTT. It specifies CASSEAVGQGTAGELFF.

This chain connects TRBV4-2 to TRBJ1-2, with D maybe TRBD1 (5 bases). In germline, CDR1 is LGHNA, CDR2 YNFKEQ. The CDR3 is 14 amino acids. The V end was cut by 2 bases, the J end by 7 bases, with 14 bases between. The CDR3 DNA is TGTGCCAGCAGCCAACTCGGGGGTAATGGTGGCTACACCTTC. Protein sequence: CASSQLGGNGGYTF.